The entry below describes one T cell receptor beta chain. This specimen comes from a study of CD8 T cells in ankylosing spondylitis. TCRdb re-analysed the 5' RACE reads in MiXCR, keeping a single row per CDR3 protein. The table lists fewer than 400,000 distinct CDR3 sequences, roughly 15% of them singletons. Germline CDR1 reads ENHRY; CDR2 reads SYGVKD. V dropped 4 bases and J dropped 0 bases, with 6 bases sitting between them. The CDR3 length is 13 residues. The sequence came from a male donor with ankylosing spondylitis or in good health (not recorded which). Sequences were obtained from blood, either unsorted or a sorted T cell fraction (not recorded which). The chain has TRBV10-3 and TRBJ1-1; D not certain. CDR3 amino acids: CAISGTVNTEAFF. CDR3 DNA sequence: TGTGCCATCAGTGGGACCGTGAACACTGAAGCTTTCTTT.